Shown below are 21 T cell receptor beta chains from a single sample sequenced in a study of blood T cell dynamics during melanoma immunotherapy. The time point is: pre-treatment baseline. The data were produced by immunoSEQ multiplex PCR, yet TCRdb's version contains in-frame clones alone and is incomplete. The sample lists approximately 6,000 clones; 92% were seen once. Here the sequenced sample was cell-free DNA from blood, taken from a patient treated with checkpoint blockade. The receptors were gathered from a human donor with melanoma.

The chain has TRBV19 and TRBJ2-7; D ambiguous. Trimming took off 4 bases at V and 3 bases at J, with 13 bases between the two ends. The germline CDR1 and CDR2 sequences are LNHDA and SQIVND (reference sequence). This CDR3 comprises 14 residues. The chain's CDR3 is CASSKTGSGYEQYF. The CDR3 DNA sequence: TGTGCCAGTAGTAAAACGGGCTCGGGCTACGAGCAGTACTTC.

In DNA form, the CDR3 reads TGTGCCAGCAGCCGACCCCGCGGGACCAACTCCTACAATGAGCAGTTCTTC. Encoded protein: CASSRPRGTNSYNEQFF. The chain couples TRBV7-8 to TRBJ2-1; the D gene is possibly TRBD2 (6 bases). The CDR3 is made up of 17 amino acids. V was cut by 5 bases and J by 0 bases, with 17 bases left in between. Germline-derived CDR1 and CDR2 are SGHVS and FQNEAQ.

V is TRBV9 and J is TRBJ2-1; D remains unclear. CDR3 length: 14 residues. V lost 6 bases and J lost 2, with 12 bases in between. Germline assignment: CDR1 SGDLS and CDR2 YYNGEE. The CDR3 sequence: CASNSGVTYNEQFF. DNA for the CDR3: TGTGCCAGCAATTCTGGCGTGACCTACAATGAGCAGTTCTTC.

The genes are TRBV6-5 and TRBJ1-5; D unclear. CDR1 is MNHEY, CDR2 SVGAGI, per germline. This CDR3 is built from 14 residues. Deletions cut 6 bases from V and 3 bases from J, with 12 bases between. Here the CDR3 reads CASSSPGVNQPQHF. The DNA for the CDR3 is TGTGCCAGCAGCTCACCGGGAGTCAATCAGCCCCAGCATTTT.

This clone has a single count. The V call is TRBV28, the J call TRBJ1-2; 11 bases are shared with TRBD1. CDR1 is MDHEN and CDR2 is SYDVKM in the germline V gene. The V segment lost 6 bases and the J segment 8 bases; nucleotides outside the gene matches: 8. CDR3 length: 14 residues. The CDR3 protein is CASSGQGALYGYTF. CDR3 coding DNA: TGTGCCAGCAGCGGACAGGGGGCGTTGTACGGCTACACCTTC.

In nucleotides, the CDR3 is TGTGCCAGCAGTCCCGACTGGTTCACGACGCAGTATTTT. Protein sequence: CASSPDWFTTQYF. This chain connects TRBV6-6 to TRBJ2-3; D call uncertain. The CDR3 sequence is 13 residues long. Per the germline V gene, CDR1 is MNHNY and CDR2 is SVGAGI (reference sequence). Trimming shortened V by 5 bases and J by 9 bases, and 15 bases separated the two germline ends.

The CDR3 DNA reads TGTGCCATCCAAGGGCGTTCTGGCTACGAGCAGTACTTC. It translates to CAIQGRSGYEQYF. The chain carries TRBV10-3 and TRBJ2-7; D remains unclear. CDR3 length equals 13 residues. The V end lost 8 bases, the J end lost 3 bases, and 14 bases lay between the germline ends. CDR1 is ENHRY and CDR2 is SYGVKD in the germline V gene.

The J gene is TRBJ1-5, the V gene TRBV6-1; the D is unclear. V lost 2 bases, J lost 5 bases, and 19 bases lay in between. Germline CDR1 is MNHNS and CDR2 is SASEGT. This CDR3 comprises 17 residues. CDR3: CASSELDRMTPYQPQHF. CDR3 nucleotide sequence: TGTGCCAGCAGTGAACTAGACCGGATGACACCGTATCAGCCCCAGCATTTT.

The rearrangement joins TRBV18 to TRBJ1-1, with D tentatively TRBD1 (5 bases). V was trimmed by 6 bases and J by 4 bases, leaving 15 bases between them. The CDR3 runs 14 residues. From germline, CDR1 is KGHSH and CDR2 LQKENI. The CDR3 loop is CASSMVGEGTEAFF. CDR3 bases: TGTGCCAGCTCCATGGTAGGGGAGGGCACTGAAGCTTTCTTT.

The V and J genes are TRBV28 and TRBJ2-7; tentatively, D is TRBD1 (6 bases). The length of the CDR3 is 14 residues. CDR1 MDHEN and CDR2 SYDVKM come from the germline V gene. Deletions cut 2 bases from V and 7 bases from J, with 15 bases between. CDR3 DNA sequence: TGTGCCAGCAGTTTACTCCAGGGGTTGCGGGAGCAGTACTTC. Protein product: CASSLLQGLREQYF.

The chain carries TRBV7-9 and TRBJ1-4; D gene uncertain. The germline gives CDR1 SEHNR, CDR2 FQNEAQ (reference sequence). The CDR3 is 16 amino acids. V gave up 4 bases and J gave up 4 bases, with 16 bases separating them. The CDR3 reads CASSYSRGTNNEKLFF. As DNA, the CDR3 is TGTGCCAGCAGCTACAGCCGAGGAACTAATAATGAAAAACTGTTTTTT.

V gene TRBV5-6 combines with J gene TRBJ2-4; D gene uncertain. V shed 0 bases and J shed 2 bases, with 9 bases lying between them. Germline V gene lookup returns CDR1 SGHDT and CDR2 YYEEEE. The CDR3 totals 15 residues. The CDR3 loop is CASSLEGPTKNIQYF. CDR3 sequence (DNA): TGTGCCAGCAGCTTGGAAGGGCCAACCAAAAACATTCAGTACTTC.

The count of this clone is one. The V and J genes are TRBV7-3 and TRBJ2-3; 9 bases agree with TRBD2. The CDR3 spans 13 residues. Germline V gives CDR1 SGHTA, CDR2 FQGTGA. V gave up 5 bases and J gave up 11 bases; unmatched junction bases: 8. CDR3 sequence reads: CASSPSGRSGQYF. As DNA, the CDR3 is TGTGCCAGCAGCCCCAGCGGGAGGAGCGGGCAGTATTTT. Using reference TRBV7-3 and TRBJ2-3 for the parts outside the CDR3, the full variable domain is GAGVSQTPSNKVTEKGKYVELRCDPISGHTALYWYRQSLGQGPEFLIYFQGTGAADDSGLPNDRFFAVRPEGSVSTLKIQRTERGDSAVYLCASSPSGRSGQYFGPGTRLTVL.

The chain joins TRBV6-6 to TRBJ2-7; maybe TRBD2 (5 bases). Germline assignment: CDR1 MNHNY and CDR2 SVGAGI (reference sequence). The CDR3 is 13 residues long. With 8 bases removed from V and 2 bases from J, the gap between germline ends came to 13 bases. The chain's CDR3 is CASFNSGTYEQYF. DNA of the CDR3: TGTGCCAGCTTTAACAGCGGTACCTACGAGCAGTACTTC.

The V call is TRBV7-9, the J call TRBJ1-1; no firm D call. The germline V and J ends were trimmed by 1 base and 1 base, with 13 bases remaining between them. There are 16 residues in the CDR3. The germline gives CDR1 SEHNR, CDR2 FQNEAQ (reference sequence). The CDR3 DNA reads as TGTGCCAGCAGCTTAGGATTTCAGGACCCGAACACTGAAGCTTTCTTT. Encoded protein: CASSLGFQDPNTEAFF.

This clone appeared a single time. This chain uses TRBV10-2 with TRBJ2-7; D gene ambiguous. V was shortened by 4 bases and J by 7 bases, with 8 bases between the two germline ends. Germline V gene lookup returns CDR1 WSHSY and CDR2 SAAADI. This CDR3 is 11 amino acids long. The chain's CDR3 is CASSGHREQYF. DNA of the CDR3: TGCGCCAGCAGTGGACACCGGGAGCAGTACTTC.

This chain connects TRBV10-2 to TRBJ2-3; tentative D call: TRBD1 (6 bases). Germline assignment: CDR1 WSHSY and CDR2 SAAADI. This CDR3 comprises 15 residues. Trimming took 0 bases from V and 5 from J, leaving 12 bases between them. The CDR3 region is CASSESSGVRDTQYF. CDR3 DNA sequence: TGCGCCAGCAGTGAGTCCTCAGGGGTCAGAGATACGCAGTATTTT.

The chain is built from TRBV29-1 and TRBJ1-5, with D tentatively TRBD1 (5 bases). The CDR3 spans 12 residues. CDR1 SQVTM and CDR2 ANQGSEA come from the germline V gene. The ends were cut back, 5 bases at V and 6 bases at J, with 11 bases in the middle. DNA for the CDR3: TGCAGCGTTTGGGGGAACGGTCAGCCCCAGCATTTT. Residues: CSVWGNGQPQHF. The whole variable domain, filled in from reference TRBV29-1 and TRBJ1-5, reads SAVISQKPSRDICQRGTSLTIQCQVDSQVTMMFWYRQQPGQSLTLIATANQGSEATYESGFVIDKFPISRPNLTFSTLTVSNMSPEDSSIYLCSVWGNGQPQHFGDGTRLSIL.

The V and J genes are TRBV5-1 and TRBJ1-5; 8 nucleotides line up with TRBD1. Trimming at V came to 4 bases and at J to 6 bases, leaving 12 bases not matched to a gene. From germline, CDR1 is SGHRS and CDR2 YFSETQ. This CDR3 is 16 amino acids long. CDR3 nucleotides: TGCGCCAGCAGCCCGGACAGGGCCCAGACGGGTCAGCCCCAGCATTTT. Its translation: CASSPDRAQTGQPQHF.

The chain links TRBV7-9 to TRBJ1-2; D call uncertain. Deletions cut 5 bases from V and 0 bases from J, with 10 bases between. Germline V lookup: CDR1 SEHNR, CDR2 FQNEAQ (reference sequence). The CDR3 has 14 amino acids. The DNA for the CDR3 is TGTGCCAGCAGCGCAAATGACGCTAACTATGGCTACACCTTC. Translating gives CASSANDANYGYTF.

V gene TRBV29-1 combines with J gene TRBJ2-2; 7 bases line up with TRBD1. CDR1 is SQVTM, CDR2 ANQGSEA, per germline. The trim removed 7 bases at V and 3 bases at J, leaving 8 bases unmatched. The CDR3 runs to 14 residues. As DNA, the CDR3 is TGCAGCGGACGACAGGGTGGGGACACCGGGGAGCTGTTTTTT. This encodes CSGRQGGDTGELFF.